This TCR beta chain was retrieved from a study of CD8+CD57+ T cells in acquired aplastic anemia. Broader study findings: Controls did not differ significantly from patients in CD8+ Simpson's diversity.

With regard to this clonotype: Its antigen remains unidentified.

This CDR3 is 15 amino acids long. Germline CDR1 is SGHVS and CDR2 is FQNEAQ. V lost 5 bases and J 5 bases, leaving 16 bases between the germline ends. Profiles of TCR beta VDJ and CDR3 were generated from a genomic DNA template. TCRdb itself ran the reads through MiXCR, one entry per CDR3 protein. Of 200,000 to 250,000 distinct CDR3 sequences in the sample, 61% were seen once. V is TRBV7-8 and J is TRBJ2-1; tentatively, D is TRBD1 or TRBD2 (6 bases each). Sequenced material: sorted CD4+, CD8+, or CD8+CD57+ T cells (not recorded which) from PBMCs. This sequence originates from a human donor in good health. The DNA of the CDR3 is TGTGCCAGCAGCCGAGGGAGGACAGTAAACAATGAGCAGTTCTTC. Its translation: CASSRGRTVNNEQFF.